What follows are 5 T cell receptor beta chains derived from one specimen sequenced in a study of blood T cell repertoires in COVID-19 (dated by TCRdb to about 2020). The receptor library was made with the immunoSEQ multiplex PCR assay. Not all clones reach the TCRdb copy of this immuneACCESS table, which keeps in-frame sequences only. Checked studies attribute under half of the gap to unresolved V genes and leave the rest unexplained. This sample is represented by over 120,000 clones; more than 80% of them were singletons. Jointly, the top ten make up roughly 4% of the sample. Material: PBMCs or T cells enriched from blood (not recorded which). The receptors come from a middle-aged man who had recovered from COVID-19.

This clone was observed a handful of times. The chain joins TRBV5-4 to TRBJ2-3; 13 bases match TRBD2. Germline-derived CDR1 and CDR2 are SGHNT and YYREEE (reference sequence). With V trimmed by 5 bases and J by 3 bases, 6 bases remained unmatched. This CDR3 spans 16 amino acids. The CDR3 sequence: CASRRLAGGGTDTQYF. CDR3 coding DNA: TGTGCCAGCAGGCGACTAGCGGGAGGAGGTACAGATACGCAGTATTTT. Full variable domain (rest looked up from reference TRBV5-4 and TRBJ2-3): ETGVTQSPTHLIKTRGQQVTLRCSSQSGHNTVSWYQQALGQGPQFIFQYYREEENGRGNFPPRFSGLQFPNYSSELNVNALELDDSALYLCASRRLAGGGTDTQYFGPGTRLTVL.

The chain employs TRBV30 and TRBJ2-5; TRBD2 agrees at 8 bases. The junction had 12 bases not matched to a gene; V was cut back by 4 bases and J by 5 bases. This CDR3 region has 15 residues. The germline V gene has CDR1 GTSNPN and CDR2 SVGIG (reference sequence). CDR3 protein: CAWTRGTRDLETQYF. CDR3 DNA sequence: TGTGCCTGGACGAGGGGGACTAGAGACTTGGAGACCCAGTACTTC.

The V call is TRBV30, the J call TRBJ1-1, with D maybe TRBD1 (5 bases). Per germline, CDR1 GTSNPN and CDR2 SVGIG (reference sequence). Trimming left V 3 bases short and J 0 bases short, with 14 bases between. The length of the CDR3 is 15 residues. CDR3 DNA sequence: TGTGCCTGGAGCTTACAAGGGGCCGTGAACACTGAAGCTTTCTTT. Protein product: CAWSLQGAVNTEAFF. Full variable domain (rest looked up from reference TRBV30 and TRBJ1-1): SQTIHQWPATLVQPVGSPLSLECTVEGTSNPNLYWYRQAAGRGLQLLFYSVGIGQISSEVPQNLSASRPQDRQFILSSKKLLLSDSGFYLCAWSLQGAVNTEAFFGQGTRLTVV.

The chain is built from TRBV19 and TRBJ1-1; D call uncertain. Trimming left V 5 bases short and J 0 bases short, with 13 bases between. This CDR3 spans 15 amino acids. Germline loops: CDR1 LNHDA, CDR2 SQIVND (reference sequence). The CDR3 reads CASSSSPVLNTEAFF. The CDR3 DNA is TGTGCCAGTAGTTCCTCCCCGGTGTTGAACACTGAAGCTTTCTTT.

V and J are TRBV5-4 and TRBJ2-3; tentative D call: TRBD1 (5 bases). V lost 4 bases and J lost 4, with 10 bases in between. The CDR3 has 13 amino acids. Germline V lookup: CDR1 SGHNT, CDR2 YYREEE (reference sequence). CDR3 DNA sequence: TGTGCCAGCAGCCCAGCAGGGTCAGATACGCAGTATTTT. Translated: CASSPAGSDTQYF. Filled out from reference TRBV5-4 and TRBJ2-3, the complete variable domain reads ETGVTQSPTHLIKTRGQQVTLRCSSQSGHNTVSWYQQALGQGPQFIFQYYREEENGRGNFPPRFSGLQFPNYSSELNVNALELDDSALYLCASSPAGSDTQYFGPGTRLTVL.